This T cell receptor beta chain was captured in a study of blood T cell repertoires in COVID-19 (dated by TCRdb to 2019 to 2021). Background on the whole study: Samples from collaborators originated in the United States, Italy and Spain and spanned both the acute and convalescent phases of COVID-19. The material from the prospective study consisted of cDNA or gDNA derived from T cells, B-cell-depleted T cells, or PBMCs. Deeply sampled blood TCRbeta repertoires from subjects exposed to, actively infected with, or recovered from COVID-19 were included in the dataset. The repertoires were made available in a free public database intended to serve as a resource for research on the immune response to SARS-CoV-2. The samples were drawn from two sources: the first 160 participants of the ongoing ImmuneRACE study, and 1,254 subjects contributed by 6 global collaborators. Sample metadata almost always included a de-identified subject ID, COVID-19 status, age in years and sex. Where available, HLA class I and class II types were taken from metadata supplied by the sample provider and were not determined by assay-based typing.

TCRbeta CDR3 regions were amplified from genomic DNA by means of the immunoSEQ Assay, a bias-controlled multiplex PCR. The study's own analysis went as follows. The number of nucleated cells in each sample was estimated by amplification of reference gene primers within the assay. To quantify the absolute abundance of each unique TCRbeta CDR3 rearrangement, sequence reads were collapsed and filtered. For each sample, productive Simpson clonality was calculated as the square root of Simpson's diversity index across productive rearrangements. Here the immuneACCESS table is served through TCRdb, limited to in-frame sequences with V and J called. Missing clones are a known gap in these copies; in checked studies unresolved V genes cover under half, and the rest lacks a known reason. V and J calls and clone size are those listed in that table; D and trimming were worked out from the DNA. The sample contains 95,000 to 150,000 clones, 65% to 85% of them found a single time. The biggest ten clones account for 3.9% of the sample.

Results and caveats for the whole study, not just this receptor: How much clinical and demographic metadata was included differed by source and by participant, and the metadata was provided uncurated.

Enrolling through a virtual design, the prospective study's participants ranged in age from roughly 18 to 95 years and lived across some 23 United States geographic areas. Cohort assignment in the prospective study relied on participant-reported clinical history from a screening survey and a study questionnaire. For ImmuneRACE Cohort 3, a participant was defined as recovered based on two consecutive negative NP/OP PCR tests, clearance by a healthcare professional, or resolution of symptoms. In the prospective study, mobile phlebotomists collected whole blood, serum and a nasopharyngeal or oropharyngeal swab from each participant. Participants in the prospective study had the option to provide additional blood draws and questionnaires over a 2-month period. Before DNA extraction, blood samples from the prospective study were shipped at room temperature or frozen. CDR1 and CDR2, looked up from the germline V gene, are MGHRA and YSYEKL. The CDR3 holds 18 amino acids from the cysteine to the phenylalanine. CDR3 DNA only is kept here, 54 bases in frame from base 1. Relative to germline, V is missing 4 bases and J is missing 0 bases, with 13 bases of the junction outside any gene match.

In the case of this clone: What antigen it recognizes has not been identified. The sample holds no much larger clone one base away, and base qualities are not on file.

The material sequenced was PBMCs or T cells enriched from blood (not recorded which). This receptor was identified in a woman in her thirties who had recovered from COVID-19. The chain links TRBV4-1 with TRBJ1-2, with 8 middle bases fitting TRBD1. The DNA sequence is TGCGCCAGCAGCCCAGGACAGGGCGGAGGGGTAGCTAACTATGGCTACACCTTC. It specifies CASSPGQGGGVANYGYTF.